The 27 T cell receptor beta chains below were found in one sample sequenced in a study of cytomegalovirus exposure and HLA in healthy donors. Primers for the PCR totalled 60 Vbeta and 13 Jbeta. The assay was immunoSEQ multiplex PCR, and TCRdb's table has in-frame clones only and misses some. The sample includes about 110,000 clones, roughly 79% of them seen just once. The sample was PBMCs. These receptors were obtained from a woman aged 25 to 39 in good health and CMV-seronegative.

This chain connects TRBV4-3 to TRBJ1-1; a weak D match, TRBD1 (6 bases). V lost 0 bases and J lost 5, with 13 bases in between. Germline V gene data show CDR1 as LGHNA and CDR2 as YSLEER. The CDR3 totals 15 residues. In DNA form, the CDR3 reads TGCGCCAGCAGCCAAGATCAGGGGTTGGGTACTGAAGCTTTCTTT. Protein: CASSQDQGLGTEAFF.

The genes are TRBV11-2 and TRBJ2-5; D gene uncertain. The ends were cut back, 5 bases at V and 5 bases at J, with 15 bases in the middle. Germline CDR1 reads SGHAT; CDR2 reads FQNNGV. The CDR3 runs 14 residues. The CDR3 here is CASSRALKAETQYF. In DNA form, the CDR3 reads TGTGCCAGCAGCCGAGCGCTCAAAGCGGAGACCCAGTACTTC.

The chain combines TRBV4-1 with TRBJ2-7; maybe TRBD2 (5 bases). With 1 base removed from V and 2 bases from J, the gap between germline ends came to 9 bases. The length of the CDR3 is 14 residues. Germline loops: CDR1 MGHRA, CDR2 YSYEKL. The CDR3 loop reads CASSQGSGAYEQYF. In nucleotides, the CDR3 is TGCGCCAGCAGCCAAGGCAGCGGAGCCTACGAGCAGTACTTC.

The chain's CDR3 is CSVVAGGADTQYF. DNA for the CDR3: TGCAGCGTTGTAGCGGGAGGAGCAGATACGCAGTATTTT. The chain carries TRBV29-1 and TRBJ2-3; 10 positions agree with TRBD2. The CDR3 extends over 13 amino acids. The germline CDR1 and CDR2 sequences are SQVTM and ANQGSEA. V lost 4 bases to trimming and J lost 4 bases; unmatched junction nucleotides: 2.

The gene calls are TRBV18 and TRBJ1-3; D is ambiguous. The V and J ends lost 3 bases and 2 bases respectively, with 11 bases between them. Germline V gives CDR1 KGHSH, CDR2 LQKENI. The CDR3 totals 15 residues. CDR3 DNA sequence: TGTGCCAGCTCACCTCAACAGTCAGCTGGAAACACCATATATTTT. This translates into CASSPQQSAGNTIYF.

This clone was recorded once. The same CDR3 arises from other DNA sequences in this sample as well. This rearrangement joins TRBV14 to TRBJ1-2; TRBD1 aligns across 8 bases. This CDR3 comprises 15 residues. Trimming removed 4 bases from V and 4 bases from J; junction bases left unmatched: 8. CDR1 is SGHDN, CDR2 FVKESK, per germline. CDR3 in DNA: TGTGCCAGCAGCCCTGTGGGGACAGGAGGCTATGGCTACACCTTC. Residues: CASSPVGTGGYGYTF.

The table lists this clone with a few counts. The chain couples TRBV7-2 to TRBJ2-7; 8 nucleotides line up with TRBD2. J was trimmed by 7 bases and V by 5 bases; bases with no gene match: 7. The CDR3 totals 13 residues. Germline V gives CDR1 SGHTA, CDR2 FQGNSA. The DNA of the CDR3 is TGTGCCAGCAGCCGAAACCTAGCGGGTGAGCAGTACTTC. This sequence encodes CASSRNLAGEQYF.

This chain connects TRBV11-2 to TRBJ2-5; 7 nucleotides match TRBD2. CDR1 and CDR2 from the germline V gene are SGHAT and FQNNGV. V shed 5 bases and J 3 bases; nucleotides not matched to a gene: 9. The CDR3 length is 15 residues. The CDR3 coding sequence is TGTGCCAGCAGCATCGCCGGGACTAACAAAGAGACCCAGTACTTC. Protein product: CASSIAGTNKETQYF.

The chain uses TRBV7-3 and TRBJ2-7; 10 bases are shared with TRBD1. Germline-derived CDR1 and CDR2 are SGHTA and FQGTGA. Trimming cost V 4 bases and J 5 bases; bases outside gene matches: 8. This CDR3 is 15 amino acids long. CDR3 nucleotide sequence: TGTGCCAGCAGCTCCTCTATAGGACAGGGGGACGAGCAGTACTTC. This gives the protein CASSSSIGQGDEQYF.

The CDR3 region is CASSGRLAGGHNEQYF. The CDR3 coding sequence is TGTGCCAGCAGCGGCAGACTAGCGGGAGGTCACAACGAGCAGTACTTC. The rearrangement uses TRBV7-2 and TRBJ2-7, with 13 bases lining up with TRBD2. Germline V gene data show CDR1 as SGHTA and CDR2 as FQGNSA. The V and J ends lost 5 bases and 5 bases, in that order; junction bases with no gene match: 9. There are 16 residues in the CDR3.

This rearrangement joins TRBV7-2 to TRBJ2-2; possible D gene TRBD2, 7 bases. V lost 5 bases and J 0 bases, leaving 13 bases between the germline ends. The V gene's germline CDR1 is SGHTA and CDR2 FQGNSA. There are 16 residues in the CDR3. The CDR3 nucleotides read TGTGCCAGCAGCCCGCGGGGGCAAACGAACACCGGGGAGCTGTTTTTT. Residues: CASSPRGQTNTGELFF.

The chain has TRBV27 and TRBJ1-2, with a possible D match to TRBD1 (5 bases). Trimming left V 5 bases short and J 7 bases short, with 17 bases between. The V gene's germline CDR1 is MNHEY and CDR2 SMNVEV (reference sequence). CDR3 size: 14 residues. The CDR3 region is CASSNKPPGPGYTF. For the CDR3, the DNA is TGTGCCAGCAGTAATAAACCCCCAGGGCCTGGCTACACCTTC.

This clone was seen just once. The chain carries TRBV5-4 and TRBJ2-1; 12 bases match TRBD1. Germline V CDR1 and CDR2: SGHNT, YYREEE (reference sequence). The CDR3 contains 16 residues. The junction had 8 bases not matched to a gene; V was cut back by 4 bases and J by 6 bases. The CDR3 sequence: CASSTGTGGGVNEQFF. As DNA, the CDR3 is TGTGCCAGCAGCACCGGGACAGGGGGCGGTGTCAATGAGCAGTTCTTC.

This chain links TRBV29-1 with TRBJ2-7; TRBD2 might be the D (7 bases). The germline V gene encodes CDR1 SQVTM and CDR2 ANQGSEA. CDR3 size: 14 residues. V was pared by 4 bases and J by 2 bases, with 15 bases between. Written as DNA, the CDR3 is TGCAGCGTTGTGGAGGGGGAGGGTGCCTACGAGCAGTACTTC. Translated, it gives CSVVEGEGAYEQYF.

The V call is TRBV6-6, the J call TRBJ2-1; TRBD1 agrees at 7 bases. V was pared by 2 bases and J by 6 bases, with 4 bases of the junction left unmatched. This CDR3 spans 14 amino acids. Germline V gives CDR1 MNHNY, CDR2 SVGAGI (reference sequence). The CDR3 sequence is CASSYGTASNEQFF. In nucleotides, the CDR3 is TGTGCCAGCAGTTACGGGACAGCCAGCAATGAGCAGTTCTTC.

Comment on this clone: An end of the junction differs from the germline gene, which may be a read error. The sample carries other DNA sequences with the same CDR3. The chain couples TRBV7-2 to TRBJ1-1, with D perhaps matching TRBD1 (6 bases). In germline, CDR1 is SGHTA, CDR2 FQGNSA. The CDR3 spans 15 residues. CDR3 sequence (DNA): TGCGCCAGCAGCTCTCAGACAGGCTCGAGGGCTGAAGCTTTCTTT. It is translated as CASSSQTGSRAEAFF. The complete variable domain, with remaining parts taken from reference TRBV7-2 and TRBJ1-1, reads GAGVSQSPSNKVTEKGKDVELRCDPISGHTALYWYRQSLGQGLEFLIYFQGNSAPDKSGLPSDRFSAERTGGSVSTLTIQRTQQEDSAVYLCASSSQTGSRAEAFFGQGTRLTVV.

The chain employs TRBV19 and TRBJ2-5; a possible D gene is TRBD1 (6 bases). Trimming took 3 bases from V and 0 from J, leaving 14 bases between them. The CDR3 spans 16 residues. Looked up from germline, CDR1 is LNHDA and CDR2 is SQIVND (reference sequence). CDR3 sequence reads: CASSMERRGHQETQYF. CDR3 nucleotides: TGTGCCAGTAGTATGGAGCGCAGGGGACACCAAGAGACCCAGTACTTC.

This chain joins TRBV5-1 and TRBJ1-2, with TRBD1 identical over 8 bases. Germline assignment: CDR1 SGHRS and CDR2 YFSETQ. The CDR3 has 18 residues. V gave up 5 bases and J gave up 6 bases; unmatched junction bases: 21. This CDR3 is CASRQRTLTQGDFNGYTF. The CDR3 bases are TGCGCCAGCAGACAACGCACTCTGACACAGGGGGACTTTAATGGCTACACCTTC.

The count of this clone is one. J is TRBJ2-5 and V is TRBV28, with 9 bases that match TRBD2. Germline trimming cut 10 bases from V and 5 bases from J; bases unmatched to any gene: 8. CDR1 and CDR2 (germline): MDHEN, SYDVKM. This CDR3 is built from 13 residues. The CDR3 protein is CATSGTSRETQYF. The DNA for the CDR3 is TGTGCCACCTCCGGGACTAGCAGGGAGACCCAGTACTTC.

The rearrangement uses TRBV19 and TRBJ1-1; tentatively, D is TRBD1 (5 bases). The CDR3 loop spans 14 amino acids. Germline V gives CDR1 LNHDA, CDR2 SQIVND (reference sequence). With 7 bases removed from V and 7 bases from J, the gap between germline ends came to 19 bases. CDR3 DNA: TGTGCCAGTACCTTAGGAGGGGTCTTAAGTGAAGCTTTCTTT. It specifies CASTLGGVLSEAFF.

This chain uses TRBV4-1 with TRBJ2-3, with 8 nucleotides matching TRBD2. CDR3 length: 19 amino acids. The V and J ends lost 0 bases and 2 bases, in that order; junction bases with no gene match: 13. Germline V gene lookup returns CDR1 MGHRA and CDR2 YSYEKL. The CDR3 DNA is TGCGCCAGCAGCCAAGATTTGGGAGGTGCAGCGGGAGACACAGATACGCAGTATTTT. Translated: CASSQDLGGAAGDTDTQYF.

The chain combines TRBV7-2 with TRBJ2-7; perhaps TRBD2 as D (5 bases). CDR1 and CDR2 (germline): SGHTA, FQGNSA. V dropped 4 bases and J dropped 6 bases, with 19 bases sitting between them. The CDR3 is 15 residues long. CDR3 DNA: TGTGCCAGCAGCTCTCTCAGCGGCCCTGCGGGCGAGCAGTACTTC. Translation: CASSSLSGPAGEQYF.

This rearrangement joins TRBV5-6 to TRBJ1-4, with a possible D match to TRBD1 (6 bases). The CDR3 runs 17 residues. V lost 4 bases, J lost 10 bases, and 26 bases lay in between. The germline CDR1 and CDR2 sequences are SGHDT and YYEEEE. CDR3 in amino acids: CASSKTALGQGLAKLFF. The DNA for the CDR3 is TGTGCCAGCAGCAAAACCGCCTTGGGACAAGGTTTGGCAAAACTGTTTTTT. The full variable domain, with the rest looked up from reference TRBV5-6 and TRBJ1-4, is DAGVTQSPTHLIKTRGQQVTLRCSPKSGHDTVSWYQQALGQGPQFIFQYYEEEERQRGNFPDRFSGHQFPNYSSELNVNALLLGDSALYLCASSKTALGQGLAKLFFGSGTQLSVL.

With respect to this clone: Since no conserved phenylalanine or tryptophan closes the CDR3, a read error is the likely cause. The DNA is left out, because the CDR3 cannot be placed on it with certainty; the CDR3 is given as TCRdb lists it. This chain connects TRBV5-4 to TRBJ1-2; the table's TRBD1 call for D was not verified on the DNA. In germline, CDR1 is SGHNT, CDR2 YYREEE (reference sequence). The CDR3 length is 12 residues, termini included. The CDR3 loop reads CASSPATGQPVI.

The CDR3 reads CASSFEGGCEAFF. Written as DNA, the CDR3 is TGTGCCAGCAGCTTTGAGGGCGGTTGTGAAGCTTTCTTT. V usage is TRBV7-9 and J usage is TRBJ1-1, with D unresolved. The V gene lost 3 bases and the J gene lost 7 bases, with 12 bases spanning the gap. This CDR3 is built from 13 residues. Germline loops: CDR1 SEHNR, CDR2 FQNEAQ (reference sequence).

The V call is TRBV6-1, the J call TRBJ2-3, with 8 bases lining up with TRBD1. The CDR3 runs to 15 residues. The V gene's germline CDR1 is MNHNS and CDR2 SASEGT. V dropped 7 bases and J dropped 6; count of bases not matched to a gene: 12. CDR3 coding DNA: TGTGCCAGCATTATTGGGCAGGGGGCCCCCGATACGCAGTATTTT. It specifies CASIIGQGAPDTQYF.

This rearrangement joins TRBV27 to TRBJ2-2; 7 bases line up with TRBD1. Germline trimming cut 5 bases from V and 3 bases from J; bases unmatched to any gene: 6. CDR1 is MNHEY, CDR2 SMNVEV, per germline (reference sequence). The length of the CDR3 is 15 residues. This CDR3 reads CASSSRDRYTGELFF. The CDR3, as DNA: TGTGCCAGCAGTAGCAGGGACAGATACACCGGGGAGCTGTTTTTT.